The rows below give T cell receptor beta chains drawn from one sample of a study of CD8 T cells in ankylosing spondylitis. In TCRdb, the 5' RACE reads were re-called with MiXCR into one record per CDR3 protein. The sample contains approximately 550,000 distinct CDR3 sequences, approximately 12% of which appear only once. Sequenced: blood, either unsorted or a sorted T cell fraction (not recorded which). The receptors come from a male donor with ankylosing spondylitis. Each CDR3 is given with its conserved first and last residue. D genes are given only for firm matches. Expanded clones get a size class; other rows say once, few or many, or leave the size out.

TRBJ2-5 | few | TRBV20-1 | TRBD2 | CSATPREGLAQETQYF | TGCAGTGCTACCCCTCGGGAGGGACTAGCCCAAGAGACCCAGTACTTC
TRBJ2-1 | . | TRBV5-8 | TRBD2 | CASSLLTSGRFNEQFF | TGTGCCAGCAGCTTATTGACTAGCGGGAGATTTAATGAGCAGTTCTTC
TRBJ1-5 | . | TRBV20-1 | . | CSAGAGESQPQHF | TGCAGTGCAGGGGCAGGGGAGAGTCAGCCCCAGCATTTT
TRBJ1-1 | . | TRBV5-1 | TRBD1 | CASSSRGRETEAFF | TGCGCCAGCAGCTCGAGGGGGCGCGAGACTGAAGCTTTCTTT
TRBJ2-5 | . | TRBV23-1 | . | CASPPGQGRETQYF | TGCGCCAGCCCTCCTGGGCAGGGTCGAGAGACCCAGTACTTC
TRBJ2-3 | few | TRBV5-1 | . | CASSWDFTDTQYF | TGCGCCAGCAGCTGGGACTTCACAGATACGCAGTATTTT
TRBJ1-3 | few | TRBV6-1 | . | CASSPGRAIPDTIYF | TGTGCCAGCAGTCCCGGCCGAGCGATCCCCGACACCATATATTTT
TRBJ2-3 | few | TRBV20-1 | TRBD2 | CSAAGTSGRGAQYF | TGCAGTGCTGCCGGGACTAGCGGGAGAGGTGCGCAGTATTTT
TRBJ2-7 | few | TRBV2 | . | CASSDRVAYEQYF | TGTGCCAGCAGTGATCGGGTGGCCTACGAGCAGTACTTC
TRBJ2-5 | few | TRBV20-1 | TRBD2 | CSARDILAGFQETQYF | TGCAGTGCTAGAGATATACTAGCGGGGTTCCAAGAGACCCAGTACTTC
TRBJ1-6 | few | TRBV18 | . | CASSPVYASPLHF | TGTGCCAGCTCACCAGTGTACGCCTCACCCCTCCACTTT
TRBJ1-5 | few | TRBV12-3/TRBV12-4 | . | CASSAGTDGPQHF | TGTGCCAGCAGTGCAGGGACGGACGGACCCCAGCATTTT
TRBJ2-2 | many | TRBV6-1 | TRBD2 | CASGGRERLNGELFF | TGTGCCAGCGGAGGGCGGGAGCGGCTGAACGGGGAGCTGTTTTTT
TRBJ2-3 | few | TRBV28 | . | CASTRVAAKGRATDTQYF | TGTGCCAGCACCCGGGTGGCGGCTAAGGGGCGGGCCACAGATACGCAGTATTTT
TRBJ2-1 | . | TRBV9 | . | CASIQGAGSSYNEQFF | TGTGCCAGCATCCAAGGGGCGGGGAGCTCCTACAATGAGCAGTTCTTC
TRBJ1-3 | few | TRBV6-1 | . | CASRSGPISGNTIYF | TGTGCCAGCAGATCGGGACCTATCTCTGGAAACACCATATATTTT
TRBJ1-5 | . | TRBV15 | . | CATSSELPSNQPQHF | TGTGCCACCAGCTCCGAGCTCCCGAGCAATCAGCCCCAGCATTTT
TRBJ1-1 | . | TRBV10-3 | TRBD1 | CAAIPGQGYEAFF | TGTGCCGCAATCCCGGGACAGGGGTATGAAGCTTTCTTT
TRBJ2-2 | many | TRBV10-3 | . | CAISGSQEIGELFF | TGTGCCATCAGTGGAAGCCAGGAGATCGGGGAGCTGTTTTTT
TRBJ2-5 | many | TRBV10-3 | . | CAISESGGDQETQYF | TGTGCCATCAGTGAGTCGGGCGGGGACCAAGAGACCCAGTACTTC
TRBJ1-1 | . | TRBV12-3/TRBV12-4 | . | CASRSRTETEAFF | TGTGCCAGCAGATCGCGGACGGAGACTGAAGCTTTCTTT
TRBJ2-1 | many | TRBV5-1 | . | CASGGRGEQFF | TGCGCCAGCGGGGGCAGGGGCGAGCAGTTCTTC
TRBJ1-3 | . | TRBV7-2 | . | CASSLFIGSRAGNTIYF | TGTGCCAGCAGCCTCTTTATAGGGTCCCGCGCTGGAAACACCATATATTTT
TRBJ2-7 | few | TRBV2 | TRBD2 | CASTGLAGVEQYF | TGTGCCAGCACGGGACTAGCGGGAGTCGAGCAGTACTTC
TRBJ2-3 | few | TRBV25-1 | . | CASTHTTDTQYF | TGTGCCAGCACCCACACAACAGATACGCAGTATTTT
TRBJ2-3 | . | TRBV5-1 | . | CASNEGETDTQYF | TGCGCCAGCAACGAGGGGGAAACAGATACGCAGTATTTT
TRBJ1-3 | . | TRBV12-3/TRBV12-4 | TRBD1 | CASSLRRQGVNTIYF | TGTGCCAGCAGTTTACGAAGACAGGGTGTAAACACCATATATTTT
TRBJ2-5 | many | TRBV29-1 | TRBD1 | CSVRPDRAETQYF | TGCAGCGTACGGCCGGACAGGGCGGAGACCCAGTACTTC
TRBJ1-1 | . | TRBV12-3/TRBV12-4 | . | CASRPARLNTEAFF | TGTGCCAGCAGACCCGCCAGGTTGAACACTGAAGCTTTCTTT
TRBJ2-3 | few | TRBV20-1 | . | CSAATRNPTDTQYF | TGCAGTGCCGCCACTAGGAACCCCACAGATACGCAGTATTTT